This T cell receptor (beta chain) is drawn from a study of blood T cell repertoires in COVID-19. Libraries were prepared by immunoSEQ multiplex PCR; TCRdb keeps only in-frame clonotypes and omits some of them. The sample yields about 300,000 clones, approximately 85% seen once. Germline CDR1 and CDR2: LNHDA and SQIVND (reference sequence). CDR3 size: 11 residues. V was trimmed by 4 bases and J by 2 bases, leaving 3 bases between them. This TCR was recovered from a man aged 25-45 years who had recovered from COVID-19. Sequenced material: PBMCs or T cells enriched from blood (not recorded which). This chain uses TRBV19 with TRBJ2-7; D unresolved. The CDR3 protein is CASSNTYEQYF. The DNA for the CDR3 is TGTGCCAGTAGTAATACCTACGAGCAGTACTTC.